The present entry profiles one T cell receptor (beta chain) with its context. Its antigen has not been determined. CDR1 is given as DFQATT and CDR2 as SNEGSKA, both from the germline V gene (reference sequence). CDR3 length: 13 amino acids, cysteine to phenylalanine. No coding sequence is recorded. These data originate in a study of monozygotic twins with inflammatory bowel disease (dated by TCRdb to about 2019). Concerning the study at large: In total, 28 monozygotic twin pairs made up the full study: 19 Danish pairs, all IBD-discordant, plus nine German pairs, of which four were IBD-concordant and five were IBD-discordant. Each individual had, on average, about 151 000 unique TCRalpha sequences and 181 000 unique TCRbeta sequences available for analysis. The search for disease-associated traits relied mainly on comparing IBD patients with their genetically identical healthy co-twins within discordant pairs.

Paper-wide results and their limitations: Distinction between different T cell subtypes could not be achieved in the analysis. Compared with healthy twins, IBD patients had fewer clonotypes in common with other individuals, a difference most pronounced in patients showing signs of disease activity. Because patients received different immunosuppressive treatments, the repertoires may have picked up extra background noise and variability between individuals. A decrease in TCRbeta repertoire diversity, as measured by inverse Simpson index, was observed in IBD patients compared with their healthy co-twins. The results gave no support for a single strong signal or clonotype linked to IBD. No difference in repertoire similarity was observed between concordant and discordant twins, possibly owing to limited statistical power.

From each donor, an approximately 2.3 ml peripheral blood sample was collected into PAXgene tubes and kept at -80 degrees C. Without T cell sorting, total RNA was isolated from whole blood using the PAXgene blood miRNA kit on an automated QIAcube. Peripheral blood from monozygotic twin pairs, either concordant or discordant for inflammatory bowel disease, underwent deep TCRalpha and TCRbeta repertoire profiling that used unique molecular barcoding. Smoking habits were recorded for all twin pairs, and individuals were classified as current, former or never smokers. The method was 5' RACE. Each TCR library was prepared from roughly 3.5 ug of total RNA. For each sample, cDNA synthesis with SMARTScribe reverse transcriptase was split into eight separate reactions. Unique molecular identifiers containing a 6-nucleotide sample barcode were introduced through template switching during cDNA synthesis. TCRalpha and TCRbeta cDNA was amplified in two nested PCRs of roughly 16 and 10 cycles, and bead purification was carried out after each PCR. Before amplification, the cDNA was both treated with uracil DNA-glycosylase and purified with the QIAquick PCR purification kit. The second PCR was the step at which Illumina TruSeq-compatible adapters and sample-specific barcodes were added. Library quality and concentration were checked on TapeStation and Qubit, and libraries were pooled at around 5 ng each. Sequencing of the pooled libraries was done on an Illumina HiSeq2500 single-index Rapid Run using custom sequencing primers and 2 x 100 bp reads. In the source study's methods: UMI-based consensus assembly with MiGEC version 1.2.6 was used to correct PCR and sequencing errors. MiXCR version 2.1.1 was used for V(D)J alignment, clonotype assembly and CDR3 extraction. Gene usage, clonotype sharing and MAIT/NKT TCR abundance were normalised by analysing the top 1000, 10 000 and 20 000 clonotypes per sample. Diversity was computed as the inverse Simpson index with the vegan R package after downsampling to 27 000 UMIs. Statistical testing used paired Mann-Whitney U tests on the discordant twin pairs and applied Benjamini-Hochberg correction for multiple testing. Each CDR3 protein sequence appears as one entry after TCRdb reprocessed the reads, and no DNA is included. The V and J calls reflect TCRdb's pipeline rather than the authors' work. This sample's clone table shows about 380,000 distinct CDR3 sequences. The ten largest clones take up 2.5% to 3% of the sample.

This TCR came from a human donor with ulcerative colitis or Crohn's disease, or a healthy co-twin of an affected twin (not recorded which). The chain joins TRBV20-1 to TRBJ1-1; the TCRdb call, TRBD1, lacks DNA for checking. The sequenced material came from blood. The CDR3 region: CSASLDRGRTAFF.